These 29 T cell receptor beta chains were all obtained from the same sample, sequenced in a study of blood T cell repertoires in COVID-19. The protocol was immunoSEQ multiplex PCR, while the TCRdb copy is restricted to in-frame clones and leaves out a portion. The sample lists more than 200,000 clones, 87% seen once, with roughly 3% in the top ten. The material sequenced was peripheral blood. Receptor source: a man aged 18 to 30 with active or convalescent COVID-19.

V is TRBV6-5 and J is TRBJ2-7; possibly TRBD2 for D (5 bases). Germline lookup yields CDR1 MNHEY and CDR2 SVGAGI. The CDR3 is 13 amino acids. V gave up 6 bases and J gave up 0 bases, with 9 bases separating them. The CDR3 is CASSLGLSYEQYF. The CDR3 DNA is TGTGCCAGCAGCCTCGGACTCTCCTACGAGCAGTACTTC.

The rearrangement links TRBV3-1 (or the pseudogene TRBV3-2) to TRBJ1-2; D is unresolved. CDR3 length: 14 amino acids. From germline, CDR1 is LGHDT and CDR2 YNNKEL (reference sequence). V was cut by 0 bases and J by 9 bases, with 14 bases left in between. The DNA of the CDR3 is TGTGCCAGCAGCCAAGACCGGGGATCTACCCGCTACACCTTC. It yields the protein CASSQDRGSTRYTF.

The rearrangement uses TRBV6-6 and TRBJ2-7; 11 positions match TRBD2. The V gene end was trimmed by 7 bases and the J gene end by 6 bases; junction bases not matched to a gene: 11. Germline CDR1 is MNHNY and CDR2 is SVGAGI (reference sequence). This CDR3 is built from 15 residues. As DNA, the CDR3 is TGTGCCAGCATTAGTCTAGCGGGAGGACAGGGCGAGCAGTACTTC. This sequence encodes CASISLAGGQGEQYF.

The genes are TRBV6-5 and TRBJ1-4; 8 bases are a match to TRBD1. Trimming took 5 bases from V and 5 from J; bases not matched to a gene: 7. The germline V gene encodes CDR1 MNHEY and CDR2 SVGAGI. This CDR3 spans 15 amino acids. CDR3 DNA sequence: TGTGCCAGCAGTCTAATAGACAGGGGAAATGAAAAACTGTTTTTT. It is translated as CASSLIDRGNEKLFF.

DNA of the CDR3: TGTGCCATCAGTGAGAACACAGGGGGCGGCTATGGCTACACCTTC. Protein: CAISENTGGGYGYTF. The chain couples TRBV10-3 to TRBJ1-2, with 9 bases fitting TRBD1. The CDR3 sequence is 15 residues long. The germline CDR1 and CDR2 sequences are ENHRY and SYGVKD. Trimming at V came to 2 bases and at J to 4 bases, leaving 5 bases not matched to a gene.

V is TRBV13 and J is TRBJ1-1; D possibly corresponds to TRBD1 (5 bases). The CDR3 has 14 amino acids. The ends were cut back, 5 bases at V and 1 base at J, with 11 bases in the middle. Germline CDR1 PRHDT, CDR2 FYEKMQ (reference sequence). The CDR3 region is CASSPRDRNTEAFF. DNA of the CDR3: TGTGCCAGCAGCCCCCGAGACAGGAACACTGAAGCTTTCTTT.

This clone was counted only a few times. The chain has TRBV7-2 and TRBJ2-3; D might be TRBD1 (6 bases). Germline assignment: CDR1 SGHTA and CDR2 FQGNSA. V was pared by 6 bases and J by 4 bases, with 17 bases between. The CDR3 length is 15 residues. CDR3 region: CASREQGRGPDTQYF. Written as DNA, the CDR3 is TGTGCCAGCAGGGAACAGGGAAGAGGGCCAGATACGCAGTATTTT.

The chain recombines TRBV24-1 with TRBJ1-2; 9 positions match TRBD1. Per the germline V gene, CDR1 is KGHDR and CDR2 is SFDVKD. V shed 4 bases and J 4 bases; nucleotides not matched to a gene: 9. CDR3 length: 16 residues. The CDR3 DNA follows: TGTGCCACCAGTGACAAAGCGGGACAGGGCCCCTATGGCTACACCTTC. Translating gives CATSDKAGQGPYGYTF.

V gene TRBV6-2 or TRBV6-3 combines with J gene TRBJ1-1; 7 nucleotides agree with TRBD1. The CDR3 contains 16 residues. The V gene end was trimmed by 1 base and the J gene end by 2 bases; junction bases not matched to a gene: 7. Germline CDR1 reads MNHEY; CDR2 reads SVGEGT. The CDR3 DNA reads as TGTGCCAGCAGTTACTTAGCGGGACAGAGCAACACTGAAGCTTTCTTT. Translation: CASSYLAGQSNTEAFF.

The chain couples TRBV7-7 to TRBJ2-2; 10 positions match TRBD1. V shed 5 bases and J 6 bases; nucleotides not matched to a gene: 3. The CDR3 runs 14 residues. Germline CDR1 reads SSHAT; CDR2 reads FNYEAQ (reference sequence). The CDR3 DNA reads TGTGCCAGCAGCCCCGGGACAGGGGCCGGGGAGCTGTTTTTT. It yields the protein CASSPGTGAGELFF.

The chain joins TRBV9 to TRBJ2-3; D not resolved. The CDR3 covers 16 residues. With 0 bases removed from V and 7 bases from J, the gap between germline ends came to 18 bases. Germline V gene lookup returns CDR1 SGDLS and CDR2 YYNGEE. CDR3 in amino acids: CASSVAMAALGNTQYF. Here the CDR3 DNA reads TGTGCCAGCAGCGTAGCCATGGCAGCGTTAGGAAATACGCAGTATTTT.

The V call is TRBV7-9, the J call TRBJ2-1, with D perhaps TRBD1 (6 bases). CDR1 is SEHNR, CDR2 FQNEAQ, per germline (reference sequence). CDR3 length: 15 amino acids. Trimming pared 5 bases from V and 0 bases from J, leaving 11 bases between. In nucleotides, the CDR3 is TGTGCCAGCAGCCGGACAGCCAGCTCCTACAATGAGCAGTTCTTC. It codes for CASSRTASSYNEQFF.

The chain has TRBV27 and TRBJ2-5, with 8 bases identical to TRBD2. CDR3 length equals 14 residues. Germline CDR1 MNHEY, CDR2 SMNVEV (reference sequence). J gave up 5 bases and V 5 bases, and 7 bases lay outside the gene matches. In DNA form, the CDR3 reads TGTGCCAGCAGTCCAGCGGGAGCTGGGGAGACCCAGTACTTC. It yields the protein CASSPAGAGETQYF.

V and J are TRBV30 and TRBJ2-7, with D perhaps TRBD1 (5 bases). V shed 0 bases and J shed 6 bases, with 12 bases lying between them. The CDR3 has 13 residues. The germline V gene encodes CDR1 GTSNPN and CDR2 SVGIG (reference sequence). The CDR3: CAWSVGAPSEQYF. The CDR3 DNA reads TGTGCCTGGAGTGTTGGGGCCCCCTCCGAGCAGTACTTC.

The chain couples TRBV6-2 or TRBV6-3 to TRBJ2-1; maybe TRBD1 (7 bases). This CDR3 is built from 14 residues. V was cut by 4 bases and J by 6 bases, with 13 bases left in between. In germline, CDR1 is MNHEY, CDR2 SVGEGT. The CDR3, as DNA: TGTGCCAGCAGTTCGACAGGGACTGGCAATGAGCAGTTCTTC. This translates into CASSSTGTGNEQFF.

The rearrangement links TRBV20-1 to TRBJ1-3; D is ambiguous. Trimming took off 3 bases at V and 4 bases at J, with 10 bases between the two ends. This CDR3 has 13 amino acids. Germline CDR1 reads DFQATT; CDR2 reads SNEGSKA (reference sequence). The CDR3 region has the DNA TGCAGTGCTAGTCCCAGTCGCGGAAACACCATATATTTT. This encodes CSASPSRGNTIYF.

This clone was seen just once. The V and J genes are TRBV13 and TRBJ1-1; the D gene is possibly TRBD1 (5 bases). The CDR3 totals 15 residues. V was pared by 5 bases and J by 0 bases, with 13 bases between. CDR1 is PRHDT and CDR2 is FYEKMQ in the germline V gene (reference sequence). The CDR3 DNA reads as TGTGCCAGCAGCCTGCGGGACGGGTTGAACACTGAAGCTTTCTTT. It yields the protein CASSLRDGLNTEAFF.

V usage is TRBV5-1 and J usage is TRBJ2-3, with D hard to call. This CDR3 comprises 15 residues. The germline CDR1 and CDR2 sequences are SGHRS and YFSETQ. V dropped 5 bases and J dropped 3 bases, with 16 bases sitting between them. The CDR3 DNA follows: TGCGCCAGCAGGCCGCCAGGCGAAAAAACAGATACGCAGTATTTT. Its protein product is CASRPPGEKTDTQYF.

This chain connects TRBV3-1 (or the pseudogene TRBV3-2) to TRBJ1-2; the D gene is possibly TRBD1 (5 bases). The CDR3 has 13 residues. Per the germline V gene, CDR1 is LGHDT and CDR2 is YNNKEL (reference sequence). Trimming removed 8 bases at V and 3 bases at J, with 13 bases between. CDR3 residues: CASGADSDYGYTF. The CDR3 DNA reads TGTGCCAGCGGAGCTGACAGTGACTATGGCTACACCTTC.

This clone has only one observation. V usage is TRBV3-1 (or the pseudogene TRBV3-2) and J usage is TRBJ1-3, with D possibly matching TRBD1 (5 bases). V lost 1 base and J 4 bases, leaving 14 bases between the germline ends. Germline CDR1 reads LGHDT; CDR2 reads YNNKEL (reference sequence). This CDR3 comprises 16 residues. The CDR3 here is CASSQGGEGEGNTIYF. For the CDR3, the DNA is TGTGCCAGCAGCCAAGGGGGGGAAGGGGAAGGAAACACCATATATTTT.

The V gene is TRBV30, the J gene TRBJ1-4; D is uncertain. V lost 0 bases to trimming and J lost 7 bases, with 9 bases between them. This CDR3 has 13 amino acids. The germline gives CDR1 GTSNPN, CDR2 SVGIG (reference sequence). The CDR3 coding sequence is TGTGCCTGGAGTGTGAGGGTATCTGAAAAACTGTTTTTT. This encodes CAWSVRVSEKLFF.

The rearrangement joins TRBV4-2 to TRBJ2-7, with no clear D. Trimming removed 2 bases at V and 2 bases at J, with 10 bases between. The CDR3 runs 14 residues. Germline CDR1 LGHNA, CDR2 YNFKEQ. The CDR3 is CASSQYQATYEQYF. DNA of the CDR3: TGTGCCAGCAGCCAATACCAGGCCACCTACGAGCAGTACTTC.

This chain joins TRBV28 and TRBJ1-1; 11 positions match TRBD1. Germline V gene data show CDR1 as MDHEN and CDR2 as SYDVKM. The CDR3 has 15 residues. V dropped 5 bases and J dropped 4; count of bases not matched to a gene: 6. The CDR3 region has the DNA TGTGCCAGCAGTCCGGGAGGGACAGGGGGCACTGAAGCTTTCTTT. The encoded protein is CASSPGGTGGTEAFF.

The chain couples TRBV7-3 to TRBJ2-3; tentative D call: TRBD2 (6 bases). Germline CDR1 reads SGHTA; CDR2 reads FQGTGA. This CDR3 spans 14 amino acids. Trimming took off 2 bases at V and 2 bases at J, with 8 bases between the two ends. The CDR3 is CASSLLANTDTQYF. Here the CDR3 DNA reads TGTGCCAGCAGCTTACTAGCGAACACAGATACGCAGTATTTT.

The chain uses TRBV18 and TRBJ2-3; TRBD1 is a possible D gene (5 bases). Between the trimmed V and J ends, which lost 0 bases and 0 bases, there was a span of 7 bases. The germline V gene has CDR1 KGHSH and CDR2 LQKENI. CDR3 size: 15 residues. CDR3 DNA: TGTGCCAGCTCACCACCGGACACTAGCACAGATACGCAGTATTTT. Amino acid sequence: CASSPPDTSTDTQYF.

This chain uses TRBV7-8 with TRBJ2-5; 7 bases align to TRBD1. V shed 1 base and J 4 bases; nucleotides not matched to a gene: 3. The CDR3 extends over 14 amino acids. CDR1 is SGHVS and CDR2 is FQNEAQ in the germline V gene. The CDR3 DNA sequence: TGTGCCAGCAGCTTAGGGGGACAGATAGAGACCCAGTACTTC. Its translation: CASSLGGQIETQYF.

The CDR3 sequence is CASRLLAGSYNEQFF. The DNA for the CDR3 is TGTGCCAGCAGATTACTAGCGGGGTCCTACAATGAGCAGTTCTTC. J is TRBJ2-1 and V is TRBV6-5; the match to TRBD2 covers 10 bases. The CDR3 consists of 15 residues. Germline CDR1 is MNHEY and CDR2 is SVGAGI. Trimming cost V 6 bases and J 1 base; bases outside gene matches: 3.

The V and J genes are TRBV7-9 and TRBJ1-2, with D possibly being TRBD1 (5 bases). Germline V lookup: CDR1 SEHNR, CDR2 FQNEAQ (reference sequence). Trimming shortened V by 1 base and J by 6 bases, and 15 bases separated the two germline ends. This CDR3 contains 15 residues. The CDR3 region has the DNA TGTGCCAGCAGCTTAGATTTGGTCAGGGCCCATGGCTACACCTTC. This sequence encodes CASSLDLVRAHGYTF. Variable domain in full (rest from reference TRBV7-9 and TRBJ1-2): DTGVSQNPRHKITKRGQNVTFRCDPISEHNRLYWYRQTLGQGPEFLTYFQNEAQLEKSRLLSDRFSAERPKGSFSTLEIQRTEQGDSAMYLCASSLDLVRAHGYTFGSGTRLTVV.

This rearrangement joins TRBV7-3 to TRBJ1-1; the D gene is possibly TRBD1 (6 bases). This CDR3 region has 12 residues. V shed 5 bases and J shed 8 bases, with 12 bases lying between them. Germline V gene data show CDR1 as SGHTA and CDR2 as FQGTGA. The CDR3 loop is CASSIGGAEAFF. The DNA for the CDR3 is TGTGCCAGCAGCATAGGGGGTGCCGAAGCTTTCTTT. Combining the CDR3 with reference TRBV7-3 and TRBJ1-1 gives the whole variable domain GAGVSQTPSNKVTEKGKYVELRCDPISGHTALYWYRQSLGQGPEFLIYFQGTGAADDSGLPNDRFFAVRPEGSVSTLKIQRTERGDSAVYLCASSIGGAEAFFGQGTRLTVV.